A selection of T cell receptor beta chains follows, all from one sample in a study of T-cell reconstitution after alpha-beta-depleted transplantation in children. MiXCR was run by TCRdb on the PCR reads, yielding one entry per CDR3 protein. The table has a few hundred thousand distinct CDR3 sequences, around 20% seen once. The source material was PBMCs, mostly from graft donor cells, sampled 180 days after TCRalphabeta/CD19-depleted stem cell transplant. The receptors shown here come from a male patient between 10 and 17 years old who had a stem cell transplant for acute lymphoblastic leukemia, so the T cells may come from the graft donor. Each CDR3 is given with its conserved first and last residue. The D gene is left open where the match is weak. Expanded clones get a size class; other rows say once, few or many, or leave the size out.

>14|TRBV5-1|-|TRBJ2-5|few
TGCGCCAGCAGCTTGGCACTAGTCAGGGAGACCCAGTACTTC
CASSLALVRETQYF
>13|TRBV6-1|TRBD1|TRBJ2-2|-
TGTCAGACCGGGACAGGGAATCCCGGGGAGCTGTTTTTT
CQTGTGNPGELFF
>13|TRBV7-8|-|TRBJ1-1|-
TGTGCCAGCAGCTTAGCGTGGGTGTATGAAGCTTTCTTT
CASSLAWVYEAFF
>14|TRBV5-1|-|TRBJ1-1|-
TGCGCCAGCAGCGTGGACGGGGGTGTCCCAGAAGCTTTCTTT
CASSVDGGVPEAFF
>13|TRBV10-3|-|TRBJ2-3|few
TGTGCCATCAGGATGGGGGCCATGGATACGCAGTATTTT
CAIRMGAMDTQYF
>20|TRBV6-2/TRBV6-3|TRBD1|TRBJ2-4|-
TGTGCCAGCAGTACTGGACAGGGGGCGCTCTGGGCTCTAGCCAAAAACATTCAGTACTTC
CASSTGQGALWALAKNIQYF
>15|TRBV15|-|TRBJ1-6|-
TGTGCCACCAGCAGAGATCGAGGGGTTCGGTCACCCCTCCACTTT
CATSRDRGVRSPLHF
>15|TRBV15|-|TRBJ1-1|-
TGTGCCACCAGCAGAGTCGGGGCGGCGAACACTGAAGCTTTCTTT
CATSRVGAANTEAFF
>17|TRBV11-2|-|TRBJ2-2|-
TGTGCCAGCAGTCGAGGCCTGGGACTCCGAAACACCGGGGAGCTGTTTTTT
CASSRGLGLRNTGELFF
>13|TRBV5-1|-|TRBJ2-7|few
TGCGCCAGCAGCTTGGGGAGGGACGGCGAGCAGTACTTC
CASSLGRDGEQYF
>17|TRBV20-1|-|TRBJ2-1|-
TGCTGTGCCCCACCGGGACTGGGCTTAAGCTCCTACAATGAGCAGTTCTTC
CCAPPGLGLSSYNEQFF
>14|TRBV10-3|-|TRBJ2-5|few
TGTGCCATCAGTGGACGCAAAGCCCAAGAGACCCAGTACTTC
CAISGRKAQETQYF
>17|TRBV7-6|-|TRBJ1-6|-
TGTGCCAGCAGCTCCCCAGGCTGGAAGGCGAAGGGATCACCCCTCCACTTT
CASSSPGWKAKGSPLHF
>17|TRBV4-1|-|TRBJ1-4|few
TGCGCCAGCAGCCAAATCTCTAGGGGAGTAACTAATGAAAAACTGTTTTTT
CASSQISRGVTNEKLFF
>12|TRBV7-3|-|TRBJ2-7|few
TGTGCCAGCAGCCCAACAGGGAGCGAGCAGTACTTC
CASSPTGSEQYF
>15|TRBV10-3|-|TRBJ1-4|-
TGTGCCATCAGCCCCAGGGACGGCCCATCAGAAAAACTGCTTTTT
CAISPRDGPSEKLLF
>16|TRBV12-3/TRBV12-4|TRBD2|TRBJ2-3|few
TGTGCCAGCAGTCCACCCGGGACTAGCGCCCTTTATACGCAGTATTTT
CASSPPGTSALYTQYF
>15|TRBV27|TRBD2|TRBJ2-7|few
TGTGCCAGCAGTTCCGGACTAGCGGTTTCCTACGAGCAGTACTTC
CASSSGLAVSYEQYF
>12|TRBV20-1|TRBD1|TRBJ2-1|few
TGCAGCCCCACAATACAGGGGAATGAGCAGTTCTTC
CSPTIQGNEQFF
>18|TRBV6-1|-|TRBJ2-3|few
TGTGCCAGCAGTGAAGAACTAGAGGCCTGGTCTAGCACAGATACGCAGTATTTT
CASSEELEAWSSTDTQYF
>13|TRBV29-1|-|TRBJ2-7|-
TGCAGCGTTGAAGGAGGGGCGTTCTACGAGCAGTACTTC
CSVEGGAFYEQYF
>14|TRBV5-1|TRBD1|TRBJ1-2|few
TGCGCCAGCAGCTTCCTGGACAGGGTAACCGGCTACACCTTC
CASSFLDRVTGYTF
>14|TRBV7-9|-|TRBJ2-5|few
TGTGCCAGCAGCCCCCCCCAACGCAGAGAGACCCAGTACTTC
CASSPPQRRETQYF
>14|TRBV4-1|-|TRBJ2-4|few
TGCGCCAGCAGCCAAGAGGCCCAGAGGTGGATTCAGTACTTC
CASSQEAQRWIQYF
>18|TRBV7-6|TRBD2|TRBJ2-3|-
TGTGCCAGCAGCTTTTCCCGTAGCGGGAGGGCCGGCACAGATACGCAGTATTTT
CASSFSRSGRAGTDTQYF
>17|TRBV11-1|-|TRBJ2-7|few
TGTGCCAGCAGCTTACCAGCCGTGCGGGCGCTTACCTACGAGCAGTACTTC
CASSLPAVRALTYEQYF
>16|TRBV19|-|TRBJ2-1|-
TGTGCCAGTAGTGTAGAGCCCCGGAGGGCCAAGGATGAGCAGTTCTTC
CASSVEPRRAKDEQFF
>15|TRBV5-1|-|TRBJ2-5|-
TGCGCCAGCAGCTTAACAGGGCCCTCCGAAGAGACCCAGTACTTC
CASSLTGPSEETQYF
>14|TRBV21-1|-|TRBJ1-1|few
TGTGCCAGCAGCGGAAAGGGGGCTTACACTGAAGCTTTCTTT
CASSGKGAYTEAFF
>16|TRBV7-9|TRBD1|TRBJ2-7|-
TGTGCCAGCAGCTCTACCCTCGGGACAGGGATCTACGAGCAGTACTTC
CASSSTLGTGIYEQYF
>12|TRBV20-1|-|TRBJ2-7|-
TGCAGTGCTAGGCACACTCCCTACGAGCAGTACTTC
CSARHTPYEQYF
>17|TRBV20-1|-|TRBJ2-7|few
TGCAGTGCCCCTCTCGACCTAAGGGGGGGGCCCTGGGGGGAGCAGTACTTC
CSAPLDLRGGPWGEQYF
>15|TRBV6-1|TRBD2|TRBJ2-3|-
TGTGCCAGCAGCTCGACTAGCGGGGGAATGCATACGCAGTATTTT
CASSSTSGGMHTQYF
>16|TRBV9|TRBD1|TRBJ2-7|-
TGTGCCAGCAGCGTAAACAGGGGCGCTAGCTCCTACGAGCAGTACTTC
CASSVNRGASSYEQYF
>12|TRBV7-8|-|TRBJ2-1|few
TGTGCCAGCAGCTCCTACGCTAATGAGCAGTTCTTC
CASSSYANEQFF
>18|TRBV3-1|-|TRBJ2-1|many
TGTGCCAGCAGCCAGGGGACCTTATGGAGCGGAGGAGACAATGAGCAGTTCTTC
CASSQGTLWSGGDNEQFF
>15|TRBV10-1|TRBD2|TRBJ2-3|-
TGCGCCAGCAGTGAAGCGGGAGGGCCTCCAGATACGCAGTATTTT
CASSEAGGPPDTQYF
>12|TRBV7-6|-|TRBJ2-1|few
TGTGCCAGCAGCCGGGCCTTCGATGAGCAGTTCTTC
CASSRAFDEQFF
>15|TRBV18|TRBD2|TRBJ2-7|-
TGTGCCAGCTCACTATCGGGACTAGCGGGATTCGAGCAGTACTTC
CASSLSGLAGFEQYF
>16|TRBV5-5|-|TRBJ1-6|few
TGTGCCAGCAGCTTGGGTAACAGGGTACGGAATTCACCCCTCCACTTT
CASSLGNRVRNSPLHF